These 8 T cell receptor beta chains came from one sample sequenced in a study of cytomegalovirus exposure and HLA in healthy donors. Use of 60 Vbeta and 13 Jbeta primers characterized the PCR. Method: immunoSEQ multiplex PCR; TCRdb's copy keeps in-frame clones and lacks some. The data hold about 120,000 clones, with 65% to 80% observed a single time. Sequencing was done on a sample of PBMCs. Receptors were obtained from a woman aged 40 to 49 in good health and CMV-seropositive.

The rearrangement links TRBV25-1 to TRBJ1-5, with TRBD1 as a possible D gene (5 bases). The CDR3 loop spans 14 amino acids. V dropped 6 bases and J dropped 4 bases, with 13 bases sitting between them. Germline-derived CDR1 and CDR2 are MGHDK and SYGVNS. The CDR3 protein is CASRGSGGNQPQHF. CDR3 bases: TGTGCCAGCAGGGGAAGCGGGGGGAATCAGCCCCAGCATTTT. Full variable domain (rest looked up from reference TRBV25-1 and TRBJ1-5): EADIYQTPRYLVIGTGKKITLECSQTMGHDKMYWYQQDPGMELHLIHYSYGVNSTEKGDLSSESTVSRIRTEHFPLTLESARPSHTSQYLCASRGSGGNQPQHFGDGTRLSIL.

The CDR3 region has the DNA TGTGCCAGCAGCGTAGGCGGGAGTGGTGATACGCAGTATTTT. As protein: CASSVGGSGDTQYF. The gene calls are TRBV9 and TRBJ2-3, with 7 bases matching TRBD2. This CDR3 comprises 14 residues. Germline trimming cut 0 bases from V and 6 bases from J; bases unmatched to any gene: 4. Germline CDR1 is SGDLS and CDR2 is YYNGEE.

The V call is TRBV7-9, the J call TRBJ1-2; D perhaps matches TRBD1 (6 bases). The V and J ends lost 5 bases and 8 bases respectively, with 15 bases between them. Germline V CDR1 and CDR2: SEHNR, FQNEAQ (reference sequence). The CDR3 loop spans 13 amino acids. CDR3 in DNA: TGTGCCAGCAGCGATATCCGGACAGTCGGCTACACCTTC. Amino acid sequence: CASSDIRTVGYTF.

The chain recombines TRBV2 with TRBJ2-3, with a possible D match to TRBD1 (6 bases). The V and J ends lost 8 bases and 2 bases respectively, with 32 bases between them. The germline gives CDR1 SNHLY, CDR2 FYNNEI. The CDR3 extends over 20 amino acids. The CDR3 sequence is CASAAGDTRVEALYTDTQYF. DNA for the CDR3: TGTGCCAGCGCCGCTGGGGACACCAGGGTTGAGGCCCTATACACAGATACGCAGTATTTT.

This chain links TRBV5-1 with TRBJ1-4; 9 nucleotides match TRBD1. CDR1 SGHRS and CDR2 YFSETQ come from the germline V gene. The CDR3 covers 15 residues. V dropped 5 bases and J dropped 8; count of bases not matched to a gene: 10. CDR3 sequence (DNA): TGCGCCAGCAGTGTGTGGGGGGACAGGGACGAAAAACTGTTTTTT. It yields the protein CASSVWGDRDEKLFF.

CDR3 sequence (DNA): TGTGCCAGCAGCAAAGTAAATCATCGAGCACAAGAGACCCAGTACTTC. This sequence encodes CASSKVNHRAQETQYF. The chain has TRBV21-1 and TRBJ2-5; the table gives TRBD2 as D, unverified against the DNA. TRBV21-1 is marked as a pseudogene. The CDR3 sequence is 16 residues long.

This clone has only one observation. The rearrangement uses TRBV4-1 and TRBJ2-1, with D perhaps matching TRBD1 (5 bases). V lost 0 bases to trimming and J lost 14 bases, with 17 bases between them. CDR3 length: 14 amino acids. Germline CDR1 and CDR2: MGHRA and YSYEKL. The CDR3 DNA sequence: TGCGCCAGCAGCCAAGATTTGAATAGGCCAGGGAAGTTCTTC. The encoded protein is CASSQDLNRPGKFF.

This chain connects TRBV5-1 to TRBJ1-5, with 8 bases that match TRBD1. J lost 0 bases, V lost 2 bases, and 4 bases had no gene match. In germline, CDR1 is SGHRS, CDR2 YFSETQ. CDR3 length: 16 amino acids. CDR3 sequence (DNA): TGCGCCAGCAGCTTACAGGGGGACGGTAGCAATCAGCCCCAGCATTTT. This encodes CASSLQGDGSNQPQHF.